This paragraph reports one TCR beta chain. Its antigen is not known. The method was immunoSEQ multiplex PCR; TCRdb's version includes in-frame clones alone and lacks a portion of them. Of more than 80,000 clones listed, 90% are singletons. The sampling schedule covered blood at baseline, cycle 4 day 1, and cycle 7 day 1. The record originates from a study of OX40 agonist ivuxolimab in advanced cancers. Study-level information: Patients undergoing dose escalation presented with hepatocellular carcinoma, melanoma, renal cell or head and neck cancer. Partial responses were recorded for three patients, including one with hepatocellular carcinoma and two with cutaneous melanoma.

The CDR3 totals 15 residues. Germline values: CDR1 SGHRS, CDR2 YFSETQ. With 5 bases removed from V and 0 bases from J, the gap between germline ends came to 12 bases. Study results and limitations: A proportion of nonresponders additionally exhibited low normalized T-cell clonal expansion.

The sequencing used CD4+ or CD8+ T cells sorted from blood, collected in a trial of the OX40 agonist ivuxolimab. The clonotype originates from an adult with an advanced solid tumor such as melanoma, head and neck, liver or kidney cancer. This chain connects TRBV5-1 to TRBJ1-5; a weak D match, TRBD1 (6 bases). The CDR3 region is CASSLDSNSNQPQHF. CDR3 sequence (DNA): TGCGCCAGCAGTCTGGACAGCAATAGCAATCAGCCCCAGCATTTT.